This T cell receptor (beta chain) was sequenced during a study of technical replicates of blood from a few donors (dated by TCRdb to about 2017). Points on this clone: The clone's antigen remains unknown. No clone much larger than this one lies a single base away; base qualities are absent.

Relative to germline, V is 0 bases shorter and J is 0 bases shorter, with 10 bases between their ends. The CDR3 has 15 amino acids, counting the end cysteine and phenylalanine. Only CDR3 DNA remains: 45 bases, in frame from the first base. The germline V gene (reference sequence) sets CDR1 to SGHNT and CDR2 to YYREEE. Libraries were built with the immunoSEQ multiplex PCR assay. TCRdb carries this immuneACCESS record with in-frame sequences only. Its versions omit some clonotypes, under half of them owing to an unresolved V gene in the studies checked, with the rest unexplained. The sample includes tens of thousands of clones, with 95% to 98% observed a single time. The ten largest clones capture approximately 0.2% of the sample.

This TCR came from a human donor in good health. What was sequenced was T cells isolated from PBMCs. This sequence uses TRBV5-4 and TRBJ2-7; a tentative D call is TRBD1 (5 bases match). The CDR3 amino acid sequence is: CASSLDRSSSYEQYF. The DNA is TGTGCCAGCAGCTTGGACAGGTCAAGCTCCTACGAGCAGTACTTC.